This T cell receptor (beta chain) was sequenced in a study of CXCR3-negative and CXCR3-positive naive CD8 T cells. Preparation of TRB cDNA libraries relied on 5' RACE carrying UMI labels. TCRdb re-called the 5' RACE reads; one entry per CDR3 protein, DNA not given. The listing records approximately 58,000 distinct CDR3 sequences. Cells that were CD45RO-CCR7+CD27+CD95- constituted naive CD8+ T cells. Germline CDR1 MNHNS, CDR2 SASEGT. The CDR3 runs 13 residues. The TCR comes from a human donor in good health. Some clones in this sample may be carry-over from other donors' samples. The source material was naive CXCR3- CD8+ T cells from blood. Subset given: CD45RO-CCR7+CD27+CD95- naive CD8+ T cells lacking CXCR3 (TNR3-). V usage is TRBV6-1 and J usage is TRBJ1-5. CDR3 loop: CASSLMSNQPQHF.